The 20 T cell receptor beta chains given below trace back to one sample, sequenced in a study of blood T cell repertoires in COVID-19. The table came from immunoSEQ multiplex PCR; TCRdb's copy has only in-frame clones and leaves some out. The sample lists 40,000 or so clones; roughly 90% were seen once. Sequencing used peripheral blood. These receptors originate from a human donor in a cohort sampled during active COVID-19.

The chain links TRBV11-2 to TRBJ1-4, with TRBD1 matching over 8 bases. The junction had 10 bases not matched to a gene; V was cut back by 2 bases and J by 8 bases. The germline gives CDR1 SGHAT, CDR2 FQNNGV. CDR3 length equals 16 residues. DNA for the CDR3: TGTGCCAGCAGCTTATTCCCCGGACAGGGAAGGGAAAAACTGTTTTTT. Its protein is CASSLFPGQGREKLFF.

The rearrangement links TRBV27 to TRBJ2-2; D not resolved. The CDR3 is 13 amino acids. Trimming left V 5 bases short and J 1 base short, with 5 bases between. Germline V lookup: CDR1 MNHEY, CDR2 SMNVEV (reference sequence). CDR3 region: CASSTRNTGELFF. CDR3 nucleotide sequence: TGTGCCAGCAGTACACGGAACACCGGGGAGCTGTTTTTT.

This clone appeared a single time. Other DNA sequences in the same sample also yield this CDR3. The V call is TRBV24-1, the J call TRBJ1-2; 10 bases align to TRBD1. V lost 4 bases and J lost 5; bases outside the gene matches: 3. Germline V gives CDR1 KGHDR, CDR2 SFDVKD. CDR3 length: 14 amino acids. The CDR3 DNA follows: TGTGCCACCAGTGAGGGACAGGGGCGTTATGGCTACACCTTC. Protein: CATSEGQGRYGYTF.

The rearrangement uses TRBV2 and TRBJ1-5, with D perhaps matching TRBD1 (5 bases). V dropped 8 bases and J dropped 4 bases, with 12 bases sitting between them. Germline V gene lookup returns CDR1 SNHLY and CDR2 FYNNEI. There are 13 residues in the CDR3. This CDR3 is CASRAGGNQPQHF. In DNA form, the CDR3 reads TGTGCCAGCCGCGCGGGGGGTAATCAGCCCCAGCATTTT.

The V and J genes are TRBV4-1 and TRBJ2-6, with a possible D match to TRBD2 (5 bases). Per germline, CDR1 MGHRA and CDR2 YSYEKL. The CDR3 has 16 residues. V lost 0 bases and J 1 base, leaving 7 bases between the germline ends. CDR3 protein: CASSQEEGSGANVLTF. DNA for the CDR3: TGCGCCAGCAGCCAAGAAGAGGGTTCTGGGGCCAACGTCCTGACTTTC.

CDR3 sequence (DNA): TGTGCCAGCAGTTTGCGGCGAGCGGGAGGGCCCCTAAAGACGCAGTATTTT. This gives the protein CASSLRRAGGPLKTQYF. The genes are TRBV28 and TRBJ2-3; 10 bases map to TRBD2. Germline CDR1 is MDHEN and CDR2 is SYDVKM. V lost 3 bases to trimming and J lost 9 bases; unmatched junction nucleotides: 15. This CDR3 has 17 amino acids. The full variable domain, completed using reference TRBV28 and TRBJ2-3, is DVKVTQSSRYLVKRTGEKVFLECVQDMDHENMFWYRQDPGLGLRLIYFSYDVKMKEKGDIPEGYSVSREKKERFSLILESASTNQTSMYLCASSLRRAGGPLKTQYFGPGTRLTVL.

The chain employs TRBV3-1 (or the pseudogene TRBV3-2) and TRBJ1-3; a possible D gene is TRBD1 (5 bases). Germline lookup yields CDR1 LGHDT and CDR2 YNNKEL (reference sequence). The germline V and J ends were trimmed by 6 bases and 1 base, with 13 bases remaining between them. This CDR3 region has 15 residues. The CDR3 region is CASSLLTASGNTIYF. CDR3 sequence (DNA): TGTGCCAGCAGTCTGCTGACAGCGTCTGGAAACACCATATATTTT.

The chain joins TRBV5-1 to TRBJ2-3; D gene uncertain. The CDR3 contains 16 residues. Trimming removed 0 bases from V and 0 bases from J, with 11 bases in between. Germline assignment: CDR1 SGHRS and CDR2 YFSETQ. This chain's CDR3 is CASSLGQAPSTDTQYF. The CDR3 bases are TGCGCCAGCAGCTTGGGTCAGGCTCCTAGCACAGATACGCAGTATTTT.

In nucleotides, the CDR3 is TGTGCCAGCAATCCCGGACAGGGGGCGCTGGTCAATGAGCAGTTCTTC. It encodes CASNPGQGALVNEQFF. The chain combines TRBV27 with TRBJ2-1; 11 bases are shared with TRBD1. The J segment lost 6 bases and the V segment lost 7 bases, leaving 11 bases of the junction unmatched. The germline V gene encodes CDR1 MNHEY and CDR2 SMNVEV (reference sequence). CDR3 size: 16 residues.

The chain joins TRBV9 to TRBJ2-2; 8 nucleotides line up with TRBD1. Germline V gene lookup returns CDR1 SGDLS and CDR2 YYNGEE. The CDR3 covers 14 residues. V shed 0 bases, J shed 5 bases, and the junction held 0 bases outside the gene matches. CDR3: CASSVGQGTGELFF. The DNA of the CDR3 is TGTGCCAGCAGCGTAGGACAGGGGACCGGGGAGCTGTTTTTT.

V and J are TRBV27 and TRBJ1-4, with unresolved D. Germline CDR1 and CDR2: MNHEY and SMNVEV (reference sequence). Trimming removed 3 bases at V and 7 bases at J, with 21 bases between. CDR3 size: 17 residues. This CDR3 reads CASSLSRSGNIREKLFF. Written as DNA, the CDR3 is TGTGCCAGCAGTTTGAGCAGGTCGGGGAATATTCGTGAAAAACTGTTTTTT.

This clone was picked up a small number of times. This chain joins TRBV29-1 and TRBJ1-1; D gene uncertain. Germline values: CDR1 SQVTM, CDR2 ANQGSEA. This CDR3 contains 14 residues. V lost 4 bases, J lost 1 base, and 13 bases lay in between. The CDR3 DNA sequence: TGCAGCGTTGGCACCTCAACAGCGAACACTGAAGCTTTCTTT. Translated: CSVGTSTANTEAFF.

V gene TRBV9 combines with J gene TRBJ2-5, with D possibly TRBD1 on 6 matching bases. Germline-derived CDR1 and CDR2 are SGDLS and YYNGEE. CDR3 size: 13 residues. V was pared by 3 bases and J by 3 bases, with 9 bases between. CDR3 in amino acids: CASSGGQEETQYF. CDR3 nucleotides: TGTGCCAGCAGCGGGGGACAAGAAGAGACCCAGTACTTC.

The chain has TRBV9 and TRBJ2-1; 9 positions agree with TRBD2. Germline V lookup: CDR1 SGDLS, CDR2 YYNGEE. V lost 4 bases to trimming and J lost 9 bases; unmatched junction nucleotides: 14. The CDR3 loop spans 16 amino acids. The CDR3 DNA follows: TGTGCCAGCAGCTCCCGTGGGGTAGCGGGAGTGAGTGAGCAGTTCTTC. The encoded protein is CASSSRGVAGVSEQFF.

This chain joins TRBV3-1 (or the pseudogene TRBV3-2) and TRBJ1-3; TRBD1 might be the D (5 bases). This CDR3 has 18 amino acids. Germline values: CDR1 LGHDT, CDR2 YNNKEL (reference sequence). V was clipped by 9 bases and J by 0 bases, with 24 bases between them. CDR3 sequence reads: CARLGQGPRFCSGNTIYF. CDR3 DNA: TGTGCCAGACTGGGGCAGGGCCCTCGATTTTGCTCTGGAAACACCATATATTTT.

The gene calls are TRBV4-1 and TRBJ2-7; D perhaps matches TRBD1 (5 bases). CDR3 length: 14 residues. Germline values: CDR1 MGHRA, CDR2 YSYEKL. V was shortened by 1 base and J by 2 bases, with 9 bases between the two germline ends. CDR3 sequence (DNA): TGCGCCAGCAGCCAAGGCGACAGCGCCTACGAGCAGTACTTC. Amino acids: CASSQGDSAYEQYF.

DNA of the CDR3: TGTGCCAGCAGCTTAGCTTATCCCTACCCAGATACGCAGTATTTT. Translating it yields CASSLAYPYPDTQYF. The chain uses TRBV7-9 and TRBJ2-3; D is undetermined. V lost 0 bases, J lost 4 bases, and 11 bases lay in between. CDR1 is SEHNR and CDR2 is FQNEAQ in the germline V gene (reference sequence). The CDR3 is 15 amino acids. The variable domain in full, with the rest retrieved from reference TRBV7-9 and TRBJ2-3, is DTGVSQNPRHKITKRGQNVTFRCDPISEHNRLYWYRQTLGQGPEFLTYFQNEAQLEKSRLLSDRFSAERPKGSFSTLEIQRTEQGDSAMYLCASSLAYPYPDTQYFGPGTRLTVL.

This chain joins TRBV5-6 and TRBJ2-2, with D maybe TRBD1 (5 bases). The CDR3 length is 15 residues. The V end was cut by 1 base, the J end by 6 bases, with 13 bases between. Looked up from germline, CDR1 is SGHDT and CDR2 is YYEEEE. This chain's CDR3 is CASSLFSSGSGELFF. The CDR3 nucleotides are TGTGCCAGCAGCTTGTTCTCCTCAGGGTCCGGGGAGCTGTTTTTT.

The V gene is TRBV5-1, the J gene TRBJ2-3, with 7 bases matching TRBD2. Looked up from germline, CDR1 is SGHRS and CDR2 is YFSETQ. The CDR3 consists of 16 residues. Germline trimming cut 7 bases from V and 4 bases from J; bases unmatched to any gene: 15. The CDR3 is CASGVGSSGGADTQYF. For the CDR3, the DNA is TGCGCCAGCGGGGTTGGGAGCTCGGGAGGCGCAGATACGCAGTATTTT.

The rearrangement joins TRBV30 to TRBJ1-4, with 7 bases fitting TRBD1. The CDR3 sequence is 12 residues long. V gave up 2 bases and J gave up 8 bases; unmatched junction bases: 2. The germline V gene has CDR1 GTSNPN and CDR2 SVGIG (reference sequence). The CDR3 loop is CAWSRQGEKLFF. As DNA, the CDR3 is TGTGCCTGGAGTAGACAGGGAGAAAAACTGTTTTTT.